The sequence of this T cell receptor (beta chain) was determined in a study of blood T cell repertoires in COVID-19 (dated by TCRdb to about 2020). The study in broad terms: The collaborator samples originated in the United States, Italy and Spain and spanned the acute and convalescent phases of COVID-19. The prospective study material was composed of cDNA or gDNA derived from T cells, B-cell-depleted T cells, or PBMCs. Subjects who had been exposed to COVID-19, were actively infected with it, or had recovered from it provided the deeply sampled blood TCRbeta repertoires that made up the dataset. The repertoires were released in a freely available public database meant as a resource for research on the immune response to SARS-CoV-2. The samples were drawn from the first 160 participants of the ongoing ImmuneRACE study and from 1,254 subjects provided by 6 global collaborators. Sample metadata almost always included a de-identified subject ID, COVID-19 status, age in years and sex. Where available, HLA class I and class II types were taken from metadata supplied by the sample provider and were not determined by assay-based typing.

For this clone: The target of this receptor is not known. One base away there is no much larger clone; base qualities are not given.

General findings and caveats noted by the study authors: How much clinical and demographic metadata was included differed by source and by participant, and the metadata was provided uncurated.

One collaborating source in Seattle enrolled patients while the patients were actively infected and followed the patients over time throughout the course of disease. The collaborating institutions used their own protocols to collect whole blood in K2EDTA tubes. For TCRbeta analysis, collaborator samples were shipped as frozen whole blood, as isolated PBMCs, or as DNA extracted from either sample type. TCRbeta CDR3 regions were amplified from genomic DNA using the immunoSEQ Assay, a bias-controlled multiplex PCR. From the authors' description of their analysis: The number of nucleated cells in each sample was estimated from the amplification of reference gene primers within the assay. Sequence reads were collapsed and filtered to measure the absolute abundance of every unique TCRbeta CDR3 rearrangement. For each sample, productive Simpson clonality was calculated by taking the square root of Simpson's diversity index across productive rearrangements. TCRdb mirrors the immuneACCESS table, restricted to in-frame sequences. Some clones are absent from its copies; in checked studies, under half trace to an unresolved V gene, and the reason for the others is unknown. That table is the source of V, J and clone size, and D and trimming were worked out from the DNA. The sample contains approximately 300,000 clones, approximately 83% of them found a single time. The ten largest clonotypes hold approximately 14% of the sample.

The CDR3 contains 14 residues, cysteine and phenylalanine counted. The DNA shown is the 42-base CDR3, in frame from base 1. CDR1 and CDR2, looked up from the germline V gene (reference sequence), are MNHNY and SVGAGI. V and J are truncated by 0 bases and 3 bases respectively, leaving an intervening sequence of 9 bases. The source is a person between 65 and 80 years old with COVID-19, enrolled during active disease. The chain links TRBV6-6 with TRBJ2-7, with a tentative D gene TRBD1 over 5 matching bases. Sequences were obtained from peripheral blood. Here is the DNA: TGTGCCAGCAGTTACTCCACAGGATACTACGAGCAGTACTTC. This translates into CASSYSTGYYEQYF.